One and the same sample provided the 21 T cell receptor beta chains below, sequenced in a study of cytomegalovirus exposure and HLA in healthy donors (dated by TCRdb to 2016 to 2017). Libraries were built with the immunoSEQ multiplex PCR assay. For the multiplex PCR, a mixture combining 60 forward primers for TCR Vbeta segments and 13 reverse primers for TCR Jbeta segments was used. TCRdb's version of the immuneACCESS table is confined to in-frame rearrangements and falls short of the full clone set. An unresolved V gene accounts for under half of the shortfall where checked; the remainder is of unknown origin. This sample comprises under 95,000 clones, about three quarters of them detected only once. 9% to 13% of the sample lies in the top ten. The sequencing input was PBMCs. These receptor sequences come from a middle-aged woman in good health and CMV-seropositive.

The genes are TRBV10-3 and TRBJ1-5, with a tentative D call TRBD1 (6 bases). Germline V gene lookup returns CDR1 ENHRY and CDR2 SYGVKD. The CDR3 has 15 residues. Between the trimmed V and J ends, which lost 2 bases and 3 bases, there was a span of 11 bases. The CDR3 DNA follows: TGTGCCATCAGTGAGGAAGGGGGATTCAATCAGCCCCAGCATTTT. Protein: CAISEEGGFNQPQHF.

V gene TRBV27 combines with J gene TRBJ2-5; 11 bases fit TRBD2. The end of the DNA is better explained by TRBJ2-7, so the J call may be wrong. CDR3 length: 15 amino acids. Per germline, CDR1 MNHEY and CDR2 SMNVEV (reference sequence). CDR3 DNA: TGTGCCAGCAGTTTATTTCTAGCGGGGGGCTACGAGCAGTACTTC. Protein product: CASSLFLAGGYEQYF.

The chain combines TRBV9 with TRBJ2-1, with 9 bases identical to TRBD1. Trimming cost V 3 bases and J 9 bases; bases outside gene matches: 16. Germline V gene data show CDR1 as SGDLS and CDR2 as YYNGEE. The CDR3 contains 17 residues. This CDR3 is CASSAHPGGLGQGEQFF. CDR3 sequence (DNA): TGTGCCAGCAGCGCCCACCCAGGGGGCTTGGGACAGGGTGAGCAGTTCTTC.

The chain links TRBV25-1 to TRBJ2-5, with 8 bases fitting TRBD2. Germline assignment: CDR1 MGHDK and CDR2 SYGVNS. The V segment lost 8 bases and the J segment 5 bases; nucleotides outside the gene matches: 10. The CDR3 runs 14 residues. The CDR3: CASASAGGWETQYF. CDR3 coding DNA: TGTGCCAGCGCATCCGCGGGGGGTTGGGAGACCCAGTACTTC.

CDR3 sequence (DNA): TGCAGCGTTGGGGAGACACCCAATCAGCCCCAGCATTTT. It specifies CSVGETPNQPQHF. The chain combines TRBV29-1 with TRBJ1-5; no clear D. The germline V and J ends were trimmed by 4 bases and 3 bases, with 10 bases remaining between them. Germline-derived CDR1 and CDR2 are SQVTM and ANQGSEA. CDR3 length: 13 residues.

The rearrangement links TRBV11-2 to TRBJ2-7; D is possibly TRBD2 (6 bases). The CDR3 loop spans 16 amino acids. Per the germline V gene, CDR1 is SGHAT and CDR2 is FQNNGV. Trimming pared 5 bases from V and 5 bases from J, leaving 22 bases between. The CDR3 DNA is TGTGCCAGCAGCCGGTGGGGGGTCGGGCAGGGTGACGAGCAGTACTTC. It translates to CASSRWGVGQGDEQYF. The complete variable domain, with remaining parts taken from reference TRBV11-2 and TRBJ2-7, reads EAGVAQSPRYKIIEKRQSVAFWCNPISGHATLYWYQQILGQGPKLLIQFQNNGVVDDSQLPKDRFSAERLKGVDSTLKIQPAKLEDSAVYLCASSRWGVGQGDEQYFGPGTRLTVT.

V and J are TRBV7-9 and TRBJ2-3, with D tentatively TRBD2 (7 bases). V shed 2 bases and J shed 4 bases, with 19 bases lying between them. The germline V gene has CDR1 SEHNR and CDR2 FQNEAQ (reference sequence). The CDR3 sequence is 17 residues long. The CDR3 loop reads CASSLSVGGGLSDTQYF. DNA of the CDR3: TGTGCCAGCAGCTTATCCGTGGGGGGGGGCCTGTCAGATACGCAGTATTTT.

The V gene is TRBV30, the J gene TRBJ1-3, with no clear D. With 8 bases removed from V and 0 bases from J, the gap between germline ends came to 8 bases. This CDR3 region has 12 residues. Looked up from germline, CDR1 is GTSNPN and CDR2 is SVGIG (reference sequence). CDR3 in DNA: TGTGCCACTACACTCTCTGGAAACACCATATATTTT. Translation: CATTLSGNTIYF. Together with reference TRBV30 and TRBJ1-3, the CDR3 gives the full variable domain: SQTIHQWPATLVQPVGSPLSLECTVEGTSNPNLYWYRQAAGRGLQLLFYSVGIGQISSEVPQNLSASRPQDRQFILSSKKLLLSDSGFYLCATTLSGNTIYFGEGSWLTVV.

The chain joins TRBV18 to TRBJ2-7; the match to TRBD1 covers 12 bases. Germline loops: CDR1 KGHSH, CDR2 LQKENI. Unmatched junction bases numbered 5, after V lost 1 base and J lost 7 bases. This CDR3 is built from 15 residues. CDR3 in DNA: TGTGCCAGCTCACCACAGGGACAGGGGGCGGGAGAGCAGTACTTC. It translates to CASSPQGQGAGEQYF.

CDR3 sequence: CASSTVPTGLGQPQHF. The CDR3 nucleotides are TGTGCCAGTAGTACCGTACCCACAGGGCTTGGACAGCCCCAGCATTTT. This chain connects TRBV19 to TRBJ1-5; weak D call: TRBD1 (6 bases). The CDR3 runs to 16 residues. V lost 4 bases to trimming and J lost 7 bases, with 20 bases between them. The germline CDR1 and CDR2 sequences are LNHDA and SQIVND (reference sequence).

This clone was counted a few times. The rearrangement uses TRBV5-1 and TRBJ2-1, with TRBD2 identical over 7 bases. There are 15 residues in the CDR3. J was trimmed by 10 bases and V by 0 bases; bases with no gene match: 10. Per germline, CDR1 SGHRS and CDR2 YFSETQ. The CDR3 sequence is CASSLGSSGPGEQFF. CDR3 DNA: TGCGCCAGCAGCTTGGGTAGTAGCGGGCCGGGGGAGCAGTTCTTC.

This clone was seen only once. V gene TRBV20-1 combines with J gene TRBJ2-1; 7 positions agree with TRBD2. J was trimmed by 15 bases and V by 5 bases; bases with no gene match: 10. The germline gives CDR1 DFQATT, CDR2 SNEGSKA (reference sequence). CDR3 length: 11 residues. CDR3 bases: TGCAGTGCTTCTAACAGCGGGGCGACGTTCTTC. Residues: CSASNSGATFF.

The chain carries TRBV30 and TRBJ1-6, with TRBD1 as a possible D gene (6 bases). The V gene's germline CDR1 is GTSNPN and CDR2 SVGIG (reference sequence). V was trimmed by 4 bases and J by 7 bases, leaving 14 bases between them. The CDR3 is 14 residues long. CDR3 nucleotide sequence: TGTGCCTGGAACCTTAATGGACAGAATTCACCCCTCCACTTT. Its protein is CAWNLNGQNSPLHF.

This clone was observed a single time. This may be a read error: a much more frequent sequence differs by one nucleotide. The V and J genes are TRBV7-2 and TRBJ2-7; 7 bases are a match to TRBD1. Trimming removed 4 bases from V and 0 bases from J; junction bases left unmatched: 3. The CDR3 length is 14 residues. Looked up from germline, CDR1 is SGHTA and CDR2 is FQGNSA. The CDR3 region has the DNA TGTGCCAGCAGCTCCCGGGACAGCTCCTACGAGCAGTACTTC. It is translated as CASSSRDSSYEQYF.

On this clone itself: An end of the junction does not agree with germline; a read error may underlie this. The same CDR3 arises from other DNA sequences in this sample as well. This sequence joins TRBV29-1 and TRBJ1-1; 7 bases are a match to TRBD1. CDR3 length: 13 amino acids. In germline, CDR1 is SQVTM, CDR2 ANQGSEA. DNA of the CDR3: TGCAGTGTTGAAGGGGGCCGAAACACTGAAGCTTTCTTT. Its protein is CSVEGGRNTEAFF.

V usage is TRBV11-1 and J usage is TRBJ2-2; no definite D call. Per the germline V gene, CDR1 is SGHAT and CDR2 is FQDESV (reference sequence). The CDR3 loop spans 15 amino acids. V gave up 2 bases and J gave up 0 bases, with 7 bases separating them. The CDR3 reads CASSLISANTGELFF. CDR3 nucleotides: TGTGCCAGCAGCTTAATATCAGCGAACACCGGGGAGCTGTTTTTT.

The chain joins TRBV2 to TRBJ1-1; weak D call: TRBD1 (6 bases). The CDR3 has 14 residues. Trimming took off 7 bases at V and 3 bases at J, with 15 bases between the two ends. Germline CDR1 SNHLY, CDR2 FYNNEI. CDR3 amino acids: CASTPRGFDTEAFF. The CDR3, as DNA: TGTGCCAGCACCCCTAGGGGGTTCGACACTGAAGCTTTCTTT.

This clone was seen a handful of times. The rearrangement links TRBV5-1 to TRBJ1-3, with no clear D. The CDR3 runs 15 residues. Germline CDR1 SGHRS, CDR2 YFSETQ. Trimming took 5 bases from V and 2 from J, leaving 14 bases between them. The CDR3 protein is CASRKTPGPGNTIYF. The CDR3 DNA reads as TGCGCCAGCAGAAAGACCCCGGGTCCTGGAAACACCATATATTTT.

In DNA, the CDR3 is TGTGCCAGCAGTACTGGACTGTCGTCTGGAAACACCATATATTTT. Translation: CASSTGLSSGNTIYF. The chain carries TRBV9 and TRBJ1-3; D call uncertain. The V gene lost 5 bases and the J gene lost 1 base, with 13 bases spanning the gap. The CDR3 is 15 amino acids. CDR1 is SGDLS and CDR2 is YYNGEE in the germline V gene.

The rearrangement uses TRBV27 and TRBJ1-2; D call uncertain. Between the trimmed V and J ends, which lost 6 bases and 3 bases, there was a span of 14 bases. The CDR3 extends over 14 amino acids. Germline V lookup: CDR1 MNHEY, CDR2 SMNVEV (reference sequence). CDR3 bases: TGTGCCAGCAGACAGCCAAGCCTACACTATGGCTACACCTTC. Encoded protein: CASRQPSLHYGYTF.

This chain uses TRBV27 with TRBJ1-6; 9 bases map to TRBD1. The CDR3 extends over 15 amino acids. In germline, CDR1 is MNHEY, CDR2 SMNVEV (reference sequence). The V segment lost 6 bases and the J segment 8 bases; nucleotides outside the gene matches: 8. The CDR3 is CASSEQGAGYSPLHF. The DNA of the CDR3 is TGTGCCAGCAGCGAACAGGGGGCCGGGTATTCACCCCTCCACTTT.